The clone carrying this T cell receptor beta chain appeared once. TCRdb keeps only in-frame clones here, not all; method: immunoSEQ multiplex PCR. The top ten clones hold roughly 1% of a sample with fewer than 450,000 clones, more than 85% of them seen once. This entry comes from a study of blood T cell repertoires in COVID-19. CDR1 is SGHTA and CDR2 is FQGNSA in the germline V gene. The CDR3 covers 16 residues. J lost 2 bases, V lost 1 base, and 4 bases had no gene match. The sequence derives from a woman in her thirties who had recovered from COVID-19. J is TRBJ1-1 and V is TRBV7-2; 10 bases map to TRBD1. The sequenced sample was PBMCs or T cells enriched from blood (not recorded which). CDR3 sequence (DNA): TGTGCCAGCAGCTTAGTGGGACAGGGGTATAACACTGAAGCTTTCTTT. As protein: CASSLVGQGYNTEAFF.